This T cell receptor (beta chain) was observed in a study of blood T cell repertoires in COVID-19. Background on the study: The United States, Italy and Spain supplied acute and convalescent COVID-19 samples. T cells, B-cell-depleted T cells, or PBMCs provided the cDNA or gDNA that served as material.

In the original analysis: Estimated nucleated cell counts came from reference gene primer amplification. Produced via immunoSEQ multiplex PCR; TCRdb's table is partial and in-frame only. Clone size and V and J calls were adopted from that table, with D and trimming inferred from the DNA. The sample includes some 270,000 clones, roughly 89% seen only once; the top ten take more than 0.75%. The CDR3 is 15 amino acids. Germline lookup yields CDR1 SGHTA and CDR2 FQGNSA. The V gene end was trimmed by 6 bases and the J gene end by 1 base; junction bases not matched to a gene: 5. The clonotype was recovered from a man aged 25 to 40 with acute or convalescent COVID-19. The rearrangement links TRBV7-2 to TRBJ2-3, with 9 bases lining up with TRBD2. The sample consisted of peripheral blood. The CDR3 reads CASRSSGIGTDTQYF. The CDR3 bases are TGTGCCAGCAGGTCTAGCGGGATCGGCACAGATACGCAGTATTTT.